The clone carrying this TCR beta chain showed up many times. By quantitative 5'-RACE with molecular barcodes, the TCR beta libraries were made. In TCRdb, the 5' RACE reads were re-called with MiXCR into one record per CDR3 protein. The sample consists of about 42,000 distinct CDR3 sequences, about 4.2% of them appearing once. V gave up 0 bases and J gave up 1 base, with 14 bases separating them. The CDR3 totals 17 residues. The germline CDR1 and CDR2 sequences are SGDLS and YYNGEE. The sample comes from a study of CD8 T cells in ankylosing spondylitis. The TCR comes from a female donor with ankylosing spondylitis or in good health (not recorded which). Material: blood, either unsorted or a sorted T cell fraction (not recorded which). J is TRBJ2-1 and V is TRBV9; possible D gene TRBD2, 5 bases. CDR3 sequence: CASSVGPSGPSYNEQFF. CDR3 nucleotides: TGTGCCAGCAGCGTAGGCCCCAGCGGCCCTTCCTACAATGAGCAGTTCTTC.